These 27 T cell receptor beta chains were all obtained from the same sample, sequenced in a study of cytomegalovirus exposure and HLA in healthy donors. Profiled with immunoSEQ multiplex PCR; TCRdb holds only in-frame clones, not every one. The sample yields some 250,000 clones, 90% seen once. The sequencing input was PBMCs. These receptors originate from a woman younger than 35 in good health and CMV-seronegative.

This CDR3 is CASSLDRAANSPLHF. In DNA, the CDR3 is TGCGCCAGCAGCTTGGACAGGGCCGCTAATTCACCCCTCCACTTT. The chain joins TRBV5-1 to TRBJ1-6; the D gene is possibly TRBD1 (6 bases). Germline V gene sequence: CDR1 SGHRS, CDR2 YFSETQ. The CDR3 runs 15 residues. The ends were cut back, 0 bases at V and 6 bases at J, with 10 bases in the middle.

The CDR3, as DNA: TGTGCCAGCACCCAATCGCACGGGACAGGGGTCCACGAGCAGTACTTC. This codes for CASTQSHGTGVHEQYF. This chain uses TRBV28 with TRBJ2-7; 10 nucleotides agree with TRBD1. CDR1 and CDR2 from the germline V gene are MDHEN and SYDVKM. This CDR3 region has 16 residues. J gave up 5 bases and V 7 bases, and 14 bases lay outside the gene matches. Variable domain in full (rest from reference TRBV28 and TRBJ2-7): DVKVTQSSRYLVKRTGEKVFLECVQDMDHENMFWYRQDPGLGLRLIYFSYDVKMKEKGDIPEGYSVSREKKERFSLILESASTNQTSMYLCASTQSHGTGVHEQYFGPGTRLTVT.

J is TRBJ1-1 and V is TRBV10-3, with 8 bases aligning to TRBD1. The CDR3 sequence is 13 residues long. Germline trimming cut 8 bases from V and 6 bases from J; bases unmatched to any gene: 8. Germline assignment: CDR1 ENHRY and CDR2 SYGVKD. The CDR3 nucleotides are TGTGCCATCCGGTCGACAGGGGACCCTGAAGCTTTCTTT. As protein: CAIRSTGDPEAFF.

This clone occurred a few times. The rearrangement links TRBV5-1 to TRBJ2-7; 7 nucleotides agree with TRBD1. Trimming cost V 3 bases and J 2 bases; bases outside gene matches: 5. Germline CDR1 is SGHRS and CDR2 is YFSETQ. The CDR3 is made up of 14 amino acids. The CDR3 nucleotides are TGCGCCAGCAGCTCTCGGACAGGCCCCTACGAGCAGTACTTC. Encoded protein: CASSSRTGPYEQYF.

The CDR3 protein is CASSQDWQGGEKLFF. Written as DNA, the CDR3 is TGCGCCAGCAGCCAAGATTGGCAGGGCGGCGAAAAACTGTTTTTT. The V call is TRBV4-3, the J call TRBJ1-4, with D tentatively TRBD1 (5 bases). Germline values: CDR1 LGHNA, CDR2 YSLEER. V was clipped by 0 bases and J by 8 bases, with 13 bases between them. The CDR3 is made up of 15 amino acids.

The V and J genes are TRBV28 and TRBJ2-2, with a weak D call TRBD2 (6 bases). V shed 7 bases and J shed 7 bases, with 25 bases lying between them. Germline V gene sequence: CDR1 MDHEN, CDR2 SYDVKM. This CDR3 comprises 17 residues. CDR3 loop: CASNPGGGERTVGELFF. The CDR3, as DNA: TGTGCCAGCAACCCCGGGGGTGGAGAACGGACCGTCGGGGAGCTGTTTTTT.

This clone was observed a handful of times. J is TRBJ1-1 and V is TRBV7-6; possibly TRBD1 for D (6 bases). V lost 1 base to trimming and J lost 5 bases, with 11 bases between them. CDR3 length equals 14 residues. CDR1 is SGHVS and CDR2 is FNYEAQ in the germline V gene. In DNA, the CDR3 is TGTGCCAGCAGCTTAGGACAGGCGGAAACTGAAGCTTTCTTT. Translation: CASSLGQAETEAFF.

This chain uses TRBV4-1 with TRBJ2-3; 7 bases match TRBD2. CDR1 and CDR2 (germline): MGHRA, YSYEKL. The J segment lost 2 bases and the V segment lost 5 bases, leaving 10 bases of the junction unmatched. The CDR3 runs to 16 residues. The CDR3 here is CASSGIGRETTDTQYF. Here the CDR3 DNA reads TGCGCCAGCAGCGGGATCGGGCGGGAGACCACAGATACGCAGTATTTT.

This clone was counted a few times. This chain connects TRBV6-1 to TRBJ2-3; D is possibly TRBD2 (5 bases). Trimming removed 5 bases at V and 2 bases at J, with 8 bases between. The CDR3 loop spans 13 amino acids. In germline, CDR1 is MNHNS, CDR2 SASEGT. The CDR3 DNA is TGTGCCAGCAGTACCCGGGACACAGATACGCAGTATTTT. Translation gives CASSTRDTDTQYF.

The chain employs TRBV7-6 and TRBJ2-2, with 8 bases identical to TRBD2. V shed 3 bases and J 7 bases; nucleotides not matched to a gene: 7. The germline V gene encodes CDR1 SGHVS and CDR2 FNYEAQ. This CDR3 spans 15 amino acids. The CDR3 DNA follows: TGTGCCAGCAGCTTTAACGGGGGGGCCGGCGGGGAGCTGTTTTTT. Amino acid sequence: CASSFNGGAGGELFF.

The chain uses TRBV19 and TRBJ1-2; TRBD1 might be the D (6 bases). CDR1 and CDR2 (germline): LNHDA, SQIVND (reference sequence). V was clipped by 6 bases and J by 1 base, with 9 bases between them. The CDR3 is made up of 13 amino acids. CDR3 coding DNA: TGTGCCAGTAGGGACAGCCGTAACTATGGCTACACCTTC. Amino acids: CASRDSRNYGYTF. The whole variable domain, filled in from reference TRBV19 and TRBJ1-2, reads DGGITQSPKYLFRKEGQNVTLSCEQNLNHDAMYWYRQDPGQGLRLIYYSQIVNDFQKGDIAEGYSVSREKKESFPLTVTSAQKNPTAFYLCASRDSRNYGYTFGSGTRLTVV.

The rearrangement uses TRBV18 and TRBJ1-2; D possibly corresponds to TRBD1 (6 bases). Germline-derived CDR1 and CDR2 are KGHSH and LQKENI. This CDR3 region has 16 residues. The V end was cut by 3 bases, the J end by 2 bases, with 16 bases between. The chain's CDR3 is CASSPVWGRMNYGYTF. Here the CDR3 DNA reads TGTGCCAGCTCACCGGTCTGGGGGCGGATGAACTATGGCTACACCTTC.

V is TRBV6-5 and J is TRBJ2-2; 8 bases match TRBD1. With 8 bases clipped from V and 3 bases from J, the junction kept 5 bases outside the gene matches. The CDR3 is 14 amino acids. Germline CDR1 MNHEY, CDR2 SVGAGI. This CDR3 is CASQRDRYTGELFF. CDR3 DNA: TGTGCCAGCCAAAGGGACAGGTACACCGGGGAGCTGTTTTTT.

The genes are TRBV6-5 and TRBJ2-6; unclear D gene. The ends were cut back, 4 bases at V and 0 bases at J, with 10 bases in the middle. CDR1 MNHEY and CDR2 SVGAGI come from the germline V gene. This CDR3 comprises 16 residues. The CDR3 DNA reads TGTGCCAGCAGTTTCTACGACTTCTCTGGGGCCAACGTCCTGACTTTC. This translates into CASSFYDFSGANVLTF.

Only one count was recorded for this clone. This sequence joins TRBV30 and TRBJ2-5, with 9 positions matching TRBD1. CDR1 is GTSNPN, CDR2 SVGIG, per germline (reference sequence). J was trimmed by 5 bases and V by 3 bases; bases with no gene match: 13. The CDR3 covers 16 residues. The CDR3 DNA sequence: TGTGCCTGGAGCGCGGCCGGGACAGGGATTCGGGAGACCCAGTACTTC. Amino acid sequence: CAWSAAGTGIRETQYF.

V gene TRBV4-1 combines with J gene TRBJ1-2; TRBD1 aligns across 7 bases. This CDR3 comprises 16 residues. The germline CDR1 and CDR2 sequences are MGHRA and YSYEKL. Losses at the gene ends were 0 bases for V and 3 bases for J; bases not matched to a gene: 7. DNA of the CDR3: TGCGCCAGCAGCCAAGACCAAAACACAGGGGACTATGGCTACACCTTC. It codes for CASSQDQNTGDYGYTF.

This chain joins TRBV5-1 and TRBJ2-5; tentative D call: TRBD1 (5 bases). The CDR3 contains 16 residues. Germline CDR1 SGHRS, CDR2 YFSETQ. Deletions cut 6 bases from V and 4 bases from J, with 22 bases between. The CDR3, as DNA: TGCGCCAGCAACCCCAGGGCAGGCCCGGGCCGAGAGACCCAGTACTTC. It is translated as CASNPRAGPGRETQYF.

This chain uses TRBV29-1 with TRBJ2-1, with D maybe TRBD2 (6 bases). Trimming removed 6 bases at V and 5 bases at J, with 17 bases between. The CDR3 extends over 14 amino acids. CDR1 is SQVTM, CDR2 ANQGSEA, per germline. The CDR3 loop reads CSVGGAGLDNEQFF. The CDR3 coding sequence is TGCAGCGTGGGGGGAGCGGGTTTGGACAATGAGCAGTTCTTC.

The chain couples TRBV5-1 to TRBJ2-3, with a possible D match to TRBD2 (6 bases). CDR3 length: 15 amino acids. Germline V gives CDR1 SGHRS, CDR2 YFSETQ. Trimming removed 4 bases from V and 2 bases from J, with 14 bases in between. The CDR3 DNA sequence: TGCGCCAGCAGCAACCCGGGACTGAACACAGATACGCAGTATTTT. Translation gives CASSNPGLNTDTQYF.

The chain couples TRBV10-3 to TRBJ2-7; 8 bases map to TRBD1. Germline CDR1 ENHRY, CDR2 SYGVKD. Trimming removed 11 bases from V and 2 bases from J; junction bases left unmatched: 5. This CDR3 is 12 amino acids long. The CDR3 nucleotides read TGTGCCGCCGGGACAGGACCCTACGAGCAGTACGTC. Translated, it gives CAAGTGPYEQYV.

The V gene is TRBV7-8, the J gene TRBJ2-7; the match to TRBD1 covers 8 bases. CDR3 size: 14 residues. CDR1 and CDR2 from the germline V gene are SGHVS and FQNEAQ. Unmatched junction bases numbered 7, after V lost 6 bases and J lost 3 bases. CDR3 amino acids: CASRGTGPGYEQYF. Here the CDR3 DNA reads TGTGCCAGCAGGGGGACAGGTCCCGGCTACGAGCAGTACTTC.

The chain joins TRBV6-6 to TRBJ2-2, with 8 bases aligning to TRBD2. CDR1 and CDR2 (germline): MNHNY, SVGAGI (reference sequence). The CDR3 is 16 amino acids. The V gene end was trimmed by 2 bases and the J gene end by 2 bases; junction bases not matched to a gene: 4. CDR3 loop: CASSYPAGGNTGELFF. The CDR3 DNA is TGTGCCAGCAGTTACCCGGCGGGGGGAAACACCGGGGAGCTGTTTTTT.

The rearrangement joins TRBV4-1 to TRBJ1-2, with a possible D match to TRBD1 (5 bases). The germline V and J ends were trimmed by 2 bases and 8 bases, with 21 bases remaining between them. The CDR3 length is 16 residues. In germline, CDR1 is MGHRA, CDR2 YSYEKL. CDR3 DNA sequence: TGCGCCAGCAGCCAACATAACAAAGGGGACCGGGGGGGCTACACCTTC. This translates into CASSQHNKGDRGGYTF.

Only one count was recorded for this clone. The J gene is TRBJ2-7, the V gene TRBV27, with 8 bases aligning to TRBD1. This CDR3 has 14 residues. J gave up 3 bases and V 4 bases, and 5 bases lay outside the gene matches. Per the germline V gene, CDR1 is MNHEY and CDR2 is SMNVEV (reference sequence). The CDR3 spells CASSSYTGGYEQYF. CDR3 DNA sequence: TGTGCCAGCAGTTCTTACACAGGGGGCTACGAGCAGTACTTC.

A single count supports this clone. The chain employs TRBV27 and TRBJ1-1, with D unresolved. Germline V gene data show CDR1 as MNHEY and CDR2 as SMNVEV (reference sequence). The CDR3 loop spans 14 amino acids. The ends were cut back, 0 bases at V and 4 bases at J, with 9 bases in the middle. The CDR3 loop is CASSLSLSGTEAFF. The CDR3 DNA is TGTGCCAGCAGTTTATCCCTATCGGGCACTGAAGCTTTCTTT.

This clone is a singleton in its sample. CDR3 residues: CASSPGTVSYEQYV. The CDR3 nucleotides read TGTGCCAGCTCACCAGGGACAGTCTCCTACGAGCAGTACGTC. This rearrangement joins TRBV18 to TRBJ2-7, with 7 bases aligning to TRBD1. The V gene's germline CDR1 is KGHSH and CDR2 LQKENI. This CDR3 is built from 14 residues. Trimming removed 2 bases from V and 0 bases from J; junction bases left unmatched: 1.

The CDR3 protein is CASSALPSGLSTDTQYF. The CDR3 DNA reads TGCGCCAGCAGCGCTCTCCCCTCGGGACTTAGCACAGATACGCAGTATTTT. The rearrangement joins TRBV5-1 to TRBJ2-3; D is perhaps TRBD2 (6 bases). Germline assignment: CDR1 SGHRS and CDR2 YFSETQ. The CDR3 has 17 residues. The V end was cut by 4 bases, the J end by 0 bases, with 18 bases between.